The subject of this entry is one TCR beta chain. The antigen is not known. V gave up 6 bases and J gave up 8 bases, with 16 bases separating them. CDR3 length equals 13 residues. Germline lookup yields CDR1 KGHSH and CDR2 LQKENI. TCRdb's copy holds only in-frame clones and misses some; the assay was immunoSEQ multiplex PCR. The sample contains more than 20,000 clones, about 90% of which appear only once. These data are taken from a study of chemoradiotherapy in HPV16-positive cancers. In the study overall: Candidate HPV-specific clones and shared TCR motifs came from two HPV16-positive patients. Overall study findings and caveats: The functional HPV-specific definition rests on just two HPV16-positive patients. During treatment, candidate HPV-specific clones and E7-related motifs expanded in tumor. Better recurrence-free survival went with HPV-responsive T-cell expansion in HPV16-positive patients.

The genes are TRBV18 and TRBJ1-2; D is unclear. The sequences come from blood, collected from a patient who underwent chemoradiotherapy. This clonotype originated in a human donor with HPV-associated anogenital cancer. The CDR3 DNA is TGTGCCAGCTCCCCCGACAAGGCCGGGGGCTACACCTTC. This gives the protein CASSPDKAGGYTF. Looking up the rest from reference TRBV18 and TRBJ1-2 gives the full variable domain: NAGVMQNPRHLVRRRGQEARLRCSPMKGHSHVYWYRQLPEEGLKFMVYLQKENIIDESGMPKERFSAEFPKEGPSILRIQQVVRGDSAAYFCASSPDKAGGYTFGSGTRLTVV.